These 20 T cell receptor beta chains share one sample of origin, sequenced in a study of metastatic and nonmetastatic thyroid tumors. Thyroid surgery took place with no prior treatment in any patient. TCRdb re-analyzed the PCR reads using MiXCR. Among around 16,000 clones listed, over 20% were seen once. Sequencing was performed on blood. Receptors originate from a male donor with papillary thyroid cancer or a benign thyroid nodule (not recorded which). Some clones in this sample may be carry-over from other donors' samples.

Notes on this clone: Lacking the conserved final phenylalanine or tryptophan, this CDR3 likely reflects a read error. The chain recombines TRBV12-3 or TRBV12-4 with TRBJ1-4; D gene unclear. Trimming pared 6 bases from V and 12 bases from J, leaving 14 bases between. The CDR3 spans 12 residues. CDR3 residues: CASSSSVGELFL. CDR3 in DNA: TGTGCCAGCAGCTCTAGCGTCGGGGAACTGTTTTTG.

This clone was seen ten or more times. The genes are TRBV12-5 and TRBJ2-5; no reliable D call. The CDR3 length is 13 residues. V lost 2 bases and J 2 bases, leaving 6 bases between the germline ends. Per the germline V gene, CDR1 is LGHNT and CDR2 is FRNRAP. This CDR3 reads CASGLRQQETQYF. CDR3 nucleotide sequence: TGTGCTAGTGGTTTGCGGCAGCAAGAGACCCAGTACTTC. Together with reference TRBV12-5 and TRBJ2-5, the CDR3 gives the full variable domain: DARVTQTPRHKVTEMGQEVTMRCQPILGHNTVFWYRQTMMQGLELLAYFRNRAPLDDSGMPKDRFSAEMPDATLATLKIQPSEPRDSAVYFCASGLRQQETQYFGPGTRLLVL.

This clone is labeled as medium-sized. V and J are TRBV11-2 and TRBJ2-1; D is unresolved. Trimming cost V 5 bases and J 4 bases, with 18 bases left between them. CDR3 size: 16 residues. Germline CDR1 and CDR2: SGHAT and FQNNGV. CDR3 protein: CASSVDGISPYNEQFF. As DNA, the CDR3 is TGTGCCAGCAGCGTCGACGGTATTTCCCCATACAATGAGCAGTTCTTC.

The chain uses TRBV12-3 or TRBV12-4 and TRBJ1-6, with unresolved D. The CDR3 has 12 residues. Trimming cost V 3 bases and J 9 bases, with 6 bases left between them. CDR3 in DNA: TGTGCCAGCAGTTTTCAGTTTTCACCCCTCCACTTT. This encodes CASSFQFSPLHF.

As concerns this clone: Given a much more abundant clone one base away, this may be a read error. This chain uses TRBV6-1 with TRBJ1-5; no clear D gene. V was shortened by 1 base and J by 6 bases, with 10 bases between the two germline ends. CDR1 MNHNS and CDR2 SASEGT come from the germline V gene. The length of the CDR3 is 14 residues. The chain's CDR3 is CASSEVNDVQPQHF. In DNA form, the CDR3 reads TGTGCCAGCAGTGAAGTGAATGACGTTCAGCCCCAGCATTTT.

The gene calls are TRBV5-6 and TRBJ1-6, with unresolved D. The CDR3 covers 13 residues. Deletions cut 9 bases from V and 7 bases from J, with 14 bases between. Germline CDR1 reads SGHDT; CDR2 reads YYEEEE. The CDR3 loop reads CATNRETNSPLHF. In nucleotides, the CDR3 is TGTGCCACCAACAGAGAGACAAATTCACCCCTCCACTTT.

V gene TRBV7-9 combines with J gene TRBJ2-7; 9 nucleotides align to TRBD1. V lost 7 bases, J lost 4 bases, and 5 bases stayed unmatched. The CDR3 is 13 residues long. CDR1 is SEHNR, CDR2 FQNEAQ, per germline (reference sequence). The CDR3 here is CASKGTGSYEQYF. DNA for the CDR3: TGTGCCAGCAAAGGGACAGGGAGTTACGAGCAGTACTTC.

There are a few counts of this clone. This chain connects TRBV9 to TRBJ2-1; perhaps TRBD2 as D (5 bases). Trimming took 1 base from V and 0 from J, leaving 8 bases between them. Germline V lookup: CDR1 SGDLS, CDR2 YYNGEE. The CDR3 spans 15 residues. The CDR3 region has the DNA TGTGCCAGCAGCGTAATGGGGAGCTCCTACAATGAGCAGTTCTTC. Translated: CASSVMGSSYNEQFF.

This clone showed up many times. The CDR3 region has the DNA TGCAGTGCTAGAACGGCCGGGACAGAAATTGAAAAACTGTTTTTT. This encodes CSARTAGTEIEKLFF. The chain employs TRBV20-1 and TRBJ1-4; 7 bases agree with TRBD1. The germline gives CDR1 DFQATT, CDR2 SNEGSKA (reference sequence). J gave up 7 bases and V 2 bases, and 10 bases lay outside the gene matches. This CDR3 has 15 residues.

There are many counts of this clone. This rearrangement joins TRBV29-1 to TRBJ1-2; unclear D gene. The V end was cut by 0 bases, the J end by 3 bases, with 11 bases between. The germline CDR1 and CDR2 sequences are SQVTM and ANQGSEA. The CDR3 runs 14 residues. The CDR3 nucleotides read TGCAGCGTTGAAGAGGGATTCCTCCACTATGGCTACACCTTC. The encoded protein is CSVEEGFLHYGYTF.

The V and J genes are TRBV11-1 and TRBJ2-3; 8 bases map to TRBD2. The V gene's germline CDR1 is SGHAT and CDR2 FQDESV (reference sequence). Losses at the gene ends were 5 bases for V and 2 bases for J; bases not matched to a gene: 6. CDR3 length: 15 residues. CDR3 amino acids: CASSHPAGDTDTQYF. The CDR3 DNA follows: TGTGCCAGCAGCCACCCAGCGGGGGACACAGATACGCAGTATTTT.

This chain uses TRBV5-6 with TRBJ2-7; 12 nucleotides line up with TRBD2. J lost 4 bases, V lost 5 bases, and 7 bases had no gene match. The CDR3 consists of 15 residues. The germline CDR1 and CDR2 sequences are SGHDT and YYEEEE. The CDR3 DNA reads as TGTGCCAGCAGTCGTGGACTAGCGGGAATGTACGAGCAGTACTTC. Residues: CASSRGLAGMYEQYF. The full variable domain, completed using reference TRBV5-6 and TRBJ2-7, is DAGVTQSPTHLIKTRGQQVTLRCSPKSGHDTVSWYQQALGQGPQFIFQYYEEEERQRGNFPDRFSGHQFPNYSSELNVNALLLGDSALYLCASSRGLAGMYEQYFGPGTRLTVT.

This clone was detected many times. The chain carries TRBV2 and TRBJ2-5; no firm D call. Trimming cost V 5 bases and J 2 bases, with 12 bases left between them. The CDR3 loop spans 14 amino acids. The germline CDR1 and CDR2 sequences are SNHLY and FYNNEI. The CDR3 DNA reads as TGTGCCAGCAGTCCAACTTTACGACAAGAGACCCAGTACTTC. This gives the protein CASSPTLRQETQYF. Full variable domain (remainder filled in from reference TRBV2 and TRBJ2-5): EPEVTQTPSHQVTQMGQEVILRCVPISNHLYFYWYRQILGQKVEFLVSFYNNEISEKSEIFDDQFSVERPDGSNFTLKIRSTKLEDSAMYFCASSPTLRQETQYFGPGTRLLVL.

In its sample, this clone ranks as medium-sized (0.01 to 0.1%). The rearrangement links TRBV27 to TRBJ1-5, with D uncertain. The CDR3 runs 12 residues. The germline CDR1 and CDR2 sequences are MNHEY and SMNVEV (reference sequence). V was trimmed by 4 bases and J by 3 bases, leaving 4 bases between them. DNA for the CDR3: TGTGCCAGCAGTTCCCCCAATCAGCCCCAGCATTTT. Translated, it gives CASSSPNQPQHF.

This clone was recorded at least ten times. The chain couples TRBV4-2 to TRBJ2-1; TRBD2 is a possible D gene (5 bases). The CDR3 has 15 amino acids. CDR1 is LGHNA and CDR2 is YNFKEQ in the germline V gene. The ends were cut back, 2 bases at V and 5 bases at J, with 13 bases in the middle. The CDR3 spells CASSQFRRADNEQFF. CDR3 bases: TGTGCCAGCAGCCAATTTAGGCGAGCGGACAATGAGCAGTTCTTC.

The genes are TRBV20-1 and TRBJ2-5; D might be TRBD2 (6 bases). The CDR3 runs 14 residues. V was pared by 2 bases and J by 5 bases, with 15 bases between. From germline, CDR1 is DFQATT and CDR2 SNEGSKA (reference sequence). The CDR3 bases are TGCAGTGCTAGAATAGTCGGGGGAAGGGAGACCCAGTACTTC. It translates to CSARIVGGRETQYF.

This chain uses TRBV11-2 with TRBJ1-2; TRBD1 matches 9 bases. Germline lookup yields CDR1 SGHAT and CDR2 FQNNGV. V was pared by 5 bases and J by 3 bases, with 7 bases of the junction left unmatched. The CDR3 sequence is 15 residues long. The CDR3, as DNA: TGTGCCAGCAGCGCCGAGACAGGGGGGCACTATGGCTACACCTTC. This codes for CASSAETGGHYGYTF.

The CDR3 DNA reads as TGTGCCACCAGTGATTTGCACTCCGGGACCCACCCCGTGGGAACAGATACGCAGTATTTT. It yields the protein CATSDLHSGTHPVGTDTQYF. The rearrangement joins TRBV24-1 to TRBJ2-3; D is tentatively TRBD1 or TRBD2 (5 bases each). The germline V gene has CDR1 KGHDR and CDR2 SFDVKD. Trimming cost V 0 bases and J 3 bases, with 24 bases left between them. CDR3 length: 20 amino acids.

Many counts were recorded for this clone. The rearrangement joins TRBV29-1 to TRBJ1-4; 9 positions match TRBD1. V shed 3 bases, J shed 6 bases, and the junction held 2 bases outside the gene matches. Germline CDR1 is SQVTM and CDR2 is ANQGSEA. The CDR3 runs to 13 residues. The CDR3 region has the DNA TGCAGCGTTGATCGGGACAGGGATGAAAAACTGTTTTTT. It translates to CSVDRDRDEKLFF.

This clone was seen repeatedly, ten times or more. This sequence joins TRBV14 and TRBJ1-3, with unresolved D. The CDR3 contains 15 residues. Germline V lookup: CDR1 SGHDN, CDR2 FVKESK. V was cut by 2 bases and J by 1 base, with 9 bases left in between. The CDR3 nucleotides read TGTGCCAGCAGCCAACAGTTTAATTCTGGAAACACCATATATTTT. Translation: CASSQQFNSGNTIYF.